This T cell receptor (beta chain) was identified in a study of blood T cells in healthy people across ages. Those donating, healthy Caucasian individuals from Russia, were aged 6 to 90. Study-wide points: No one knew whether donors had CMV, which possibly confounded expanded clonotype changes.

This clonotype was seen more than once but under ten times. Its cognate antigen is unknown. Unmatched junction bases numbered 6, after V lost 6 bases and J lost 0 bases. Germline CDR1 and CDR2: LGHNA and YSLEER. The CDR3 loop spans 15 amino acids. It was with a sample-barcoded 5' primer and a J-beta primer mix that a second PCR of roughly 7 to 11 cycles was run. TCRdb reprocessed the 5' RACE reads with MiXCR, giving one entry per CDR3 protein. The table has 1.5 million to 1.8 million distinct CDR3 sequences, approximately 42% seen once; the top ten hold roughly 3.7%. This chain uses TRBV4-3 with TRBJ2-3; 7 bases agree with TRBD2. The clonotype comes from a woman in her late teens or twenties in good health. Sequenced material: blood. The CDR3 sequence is CASSFIAGSTDTQYF. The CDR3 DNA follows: TGCGCCAGCAGTTTCATAGCGGGTAGCACAGATACGCAGTATTTT.